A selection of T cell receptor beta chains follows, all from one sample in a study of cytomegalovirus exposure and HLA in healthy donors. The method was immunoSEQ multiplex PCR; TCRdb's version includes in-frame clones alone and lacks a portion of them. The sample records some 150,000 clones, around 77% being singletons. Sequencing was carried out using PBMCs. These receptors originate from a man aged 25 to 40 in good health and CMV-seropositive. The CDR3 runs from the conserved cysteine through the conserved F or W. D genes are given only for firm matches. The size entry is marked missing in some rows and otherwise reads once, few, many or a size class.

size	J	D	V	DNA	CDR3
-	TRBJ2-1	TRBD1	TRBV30	TGTGCCTGGATACAGGGGAATGAGCAGTTCTTC	CAWIQGNEQFF
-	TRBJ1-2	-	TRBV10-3	TGTGCCATCAGTGAGGGGGCAGCCGGCTATGGCTACACCTTC	CAISEGAAGYGYTF
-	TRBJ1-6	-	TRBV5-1	TGCGCCAGCAGCTGGGGTCAGAACAGTCGGGAGTCACCCCTCCACTTT	CASSWGQNSRESPLHF
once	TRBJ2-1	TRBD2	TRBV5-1	TGCGCCAGCAGCTTGGTGACTAGCGGGGGACACTACAATGAGCAGTTCTTC	CASSLVTSGGHYNEQFF
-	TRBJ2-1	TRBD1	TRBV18	TGTGCCAGCTCCCAGTTACCGGGACAGGGTCACAATGAGCAGTTCTTC	CASSQLPGQGHNEQFF
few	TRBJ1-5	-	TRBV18	TGTGCCAGCTCACAGGGGGAAAATCAGCCCCAGCATTTT	CASSQGENQPQHF
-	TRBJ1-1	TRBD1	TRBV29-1	TGCAGCGTAGGGACCGGGACAGACACTGAAGCTTTCTTT	CSVGTGTDTEAFF
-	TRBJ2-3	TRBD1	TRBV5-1	TGCGCCAGCAGCTTGGAGGGACAGGGGTCAACAGATACGCAGTATTTT	CASSLEGQGSTDTQYF
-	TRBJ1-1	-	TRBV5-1	TGCGCCAGCAGCTTGGCCCTTGGGGGGAGCACTGAAGCTTTCTTT	CASSLALGGSTEAFF
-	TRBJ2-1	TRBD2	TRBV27	TGTGCCAGCAGTTTGGGGCGCGCGGGGGGCCTTAATGAGCAGTTCTTC	CASSLGRAGGLNEQFF
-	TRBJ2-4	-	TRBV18	TGTGCCAGCTCCACCGGAAAGCCCGGGGACATTCAGTACTTC	CASSTGKPGDIQYF
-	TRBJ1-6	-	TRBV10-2	TGCGCCAGCAGAGAACAGAGCTCCTATAATTCACCCCTCCACTTT	CASREQSSYNSPLHF
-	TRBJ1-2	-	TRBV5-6	TGTGCCAGCAGCATAACAGTCTATGGCTACACCTTC	CASSITVYGYTF
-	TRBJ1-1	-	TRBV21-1	TGTGCCAGCAGCAAAGGCGGTAGGAACACTGAAGCTTTCTTT	CASSKGGRNTEAFF
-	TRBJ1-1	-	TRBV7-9	TGTGCCAGCAGCTCCGGGACAAACAAGGAAGCTTTCTTT	CASSSGTNKEAFF
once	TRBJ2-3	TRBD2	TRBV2	TGTGCCAGCAGCCTAGGAGCGGGGGTTGCAGATACGCAGTATTTT	CASSLGAGVADTQYF
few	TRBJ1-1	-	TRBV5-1	TGCGCCAGCAGCTTGGCCATAGGTCCGGGGACTGAAGCTTTCTTT	CASSLAIGPGTEAFF
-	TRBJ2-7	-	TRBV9	TGTGCCAGCAGCGTAGGGACAGAGACCTACGAGCAGTACTTC	CASSVGTETYEQYF
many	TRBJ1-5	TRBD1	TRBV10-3	TGTGCCATCAGTGATTCTGACAGGGGTTATCAGCCCCAGCATTTT	CAISDSDRGYQPQHF
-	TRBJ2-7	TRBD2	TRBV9	TGTGCCAGCAGCCACCCCTTGCTAGCGGGGGGGCCTGGTGAGCAGTACTTC	CASSHPLLAGGPGEQYF
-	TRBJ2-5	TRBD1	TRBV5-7	TGTGCCAGCAGCTTCCGGGACAGGGAGACCCAGTACTTC	CASSFRDRETQYF
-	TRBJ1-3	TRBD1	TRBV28	TGTGCCAGCAGTTTACTGAGGGGGCCGTTATCTGGAAACACCATATATTTT	CASSLLRGPLSGNTIYF
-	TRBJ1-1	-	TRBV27	TGTGCCAGCAGTTTGGGCATTCGCACTGAAGCTTTCTTT	CASSLGIRTEAFF
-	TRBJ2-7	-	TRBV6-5	TGTGCCAGCAGTTACGTAGGGAGCTCCTACGAGCAGTACTTC	CASSYVGSSYEQYF
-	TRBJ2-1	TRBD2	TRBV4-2	TGTGCCAGCAGCCAATTTTTAGCGGGGGGGCTCGATGAGCAGTTCTTC	CASSQFLAGGLDEQFF
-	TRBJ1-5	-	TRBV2	TGTGCCAGCACCCGGACCGGACAGTTCAATCAGCCCCAGCATTTT	CASTRTGQFNQPQHF
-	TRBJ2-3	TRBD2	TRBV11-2	TGTGCCAGCAGCTTAGTAGCGGGGGGCCTCACAGGGACGCAGTATTTT	CASSLVAGGLTGTQYF
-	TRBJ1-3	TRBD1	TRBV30	TGTGCCTGGAGTGGACAGGGTTCTGGAAACACCATATATTTT	CAWSGQGSGNTIYF
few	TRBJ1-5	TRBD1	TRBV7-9	TGTGCCAGCAGCTTAGAAGAGGGCAGGGGGCACCAGCCCCAGCATTTT	CASSLEEGRGHQPQHF
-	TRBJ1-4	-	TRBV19	TGTGCCAGTAGGCGGCAGGGGAATGAAAAACTGTTTTTT	CASRRQGNEKLFF
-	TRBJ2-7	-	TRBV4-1	TGCGCCAGCAGCCAAGATCCGGGGGTCTACGAGCAGTACTTC	CASSQDPGVYEQYF
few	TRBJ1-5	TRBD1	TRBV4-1	TGCGCCAGCAGCCAAGGCAGGGGGGAGAGACAGCCCCAGCATTTT	CASSQGRGERQPQHF
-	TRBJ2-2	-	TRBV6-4	TGTGCCAGCAAATCGGGACAGAACACCGGGGAGCTGTTTTTT	CASKSGQNTGELFF
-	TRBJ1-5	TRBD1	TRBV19	TGTGCCACAAGTCCATTACAGGGGGCGAGCAATCAGCCCCAGCATTTT	CATSPLQGASNQPQHF
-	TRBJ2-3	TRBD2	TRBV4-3	TGCGCCAGCAGCCGCGATCGGGGGGGAGGTGCAGATACGCAGTATTTT	CASSRDRGGGADTQYF
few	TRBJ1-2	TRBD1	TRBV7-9	TGTGCCAGCAGCGCGGCGAAAGGGGGCGCCTATGGCTACACCTTC	CASSAAKGGAYGYTF
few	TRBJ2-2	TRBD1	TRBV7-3	TGTGCCAGCAGCTCGGGACAGGGAACCACCGGGGAGCTGTTTTTT	CASSSGQGTTGELFF
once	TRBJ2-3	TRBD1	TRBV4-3	TGCGCCAGCAGCCCATCCCTGAGGGACAGGGGATGGGATACGCAGTATTTT	CASSPSLRDRGWDTQYF
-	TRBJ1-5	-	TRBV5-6	TGTGCCAGCAGCCAAACTGGACAGAACAATCAGCCCCAGCATTTT	CASSQTGQNNQPQHF
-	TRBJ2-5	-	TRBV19	TGTGCCAGTAGACCTATAGGTAACAGAATTCAAGAGACCCAGTACTTC	CASRPIGNRIQETQYF
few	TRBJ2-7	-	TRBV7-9	TGTGAGAAGGGGACAAGGAATTTCCCCTACGAGCAGTACTTC	CEKGTRNFPYEQYF
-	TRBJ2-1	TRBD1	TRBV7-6	TGTGCCAGCAGCTTTGGAAGACCCGGACAGGGATACAATGAGCAGTTCTTC	CASSFGRPGQGYNEQFF
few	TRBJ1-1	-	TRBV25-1	TGTGCCAGCAGTCCGGACACTGACACTGAAGCTTTCTTT	CASSPDTDTEAFF